Below, 18 T cell receptor beta chains from the same sample are listed, as sequenced in a study of T cell repertoires in cytomegalovirus infection. TCRdb passed the reads through MiXCR, listing each CDR3 protein once. In the table there are roughly 130,000 distinct CDR3 sequences, 7% to 10% of which are singletons. Sequencing input: PBMCs. The receptors derive from a human donor in good health (CMV status not recorded). Some clones in this sample may be carry-over from other donors' samples.

This clonotype was recorded many times. The chain joins TRBV7-2 to TRBJ2-7; TRBD1 might be the D (6 bases). V lost 5 bases to trimming and J lost 1 base, with 12 bases between them. The V gene's germline CDR1 is SGHTA and CDR2 FQGNSA. This CDR3 has 14 residues. CDR3 sequence reads: CASSPTGPSYEQYF. The CDR3, as DNA: TGTGCCAGCAGCCCCACAGGGCCTTCCTACGAGCAGTACTTC.

This clonotype occurred a few times. The chain uses TRBV20-1 and TRBJ1-4, with 8 positions matching TRBD1. The CDR3 runs to 14 residues. Trimming at V came to 4 bases and at J to 6 bases, leaving 7 bases not matched to a gene. The germline CDR1 and CDR2 sequences are DFQATT and SNEGSKA (reference sequence). DNA for the CDR3: TGCAGTGCTACCGAGACAGGGGTGGATGAAAAACTGTTTTTT. It specifies CSATETGVDEKLFF.

This clonotype was seen repeatedly, ten times or more. The CDR3 here is CASSLGLGNTGELFF. For the CDR3, the DNA is TGTGCCAGCAGCTTAGGACTGGGGAACACCGGGGAGCTGTTTTTT. The V call is TRBV7-2, the J call TRBJ2-2; D uncertain. Germline lookup yields CDR1 SGHTA and CDR2 FQGNSA. The CDR3 totals 15 residues. V gave up 1 base and J gave up 1 base, with 7 bases separating them.

This clonotype has a count of ten or more. This chain links TRBV7-9 with TRBJ1-1; a possible D gene is TRBD1 (6 bases). The germline V gene encodes CDR1 SEHNR and CDR2 FQNEAQ (reference sequence). The CDR3 length is 15 residues. The V end lost 3 bases, the J end lost 4 bases, and 15 bases lay between the germline ends. The CDR3 spells CASSFRGQGITEAFF. The CDR3 nucleotides read TGTGCCAGCAGCTTTCGAGGGCAGGGGATCACTGAAGCTTTCTTT.

This clonotype has at least ten counts. CDR3: CASSLQGANYEQYF. CDR3 coding DNA: TGTGCCAGCAGTCTACAGGGGGCGAACTACGAGCAGTACTTC. This sequence joins TRBV27 and TRBJ2-7, with 9 bases fitting TRBD1. The V gene's germline CDR1 is MNHEY and CDR2 SMNVEV (reference sequence). CDR3 length: 14 residues. V dropped 5 bases and J dropped 3; count of bases not matched to a gene: 5.

This clonotype was detected many times. This chain joins TRBV7-2 and TRBJ2-1; D not certain. Trimming took 0 bases from V and 7 from J, leaving 7 bases between them. Germline V gene data show CDR1 as SGHTA and CDR2 as FQGNSA. The CDR3 is 13 amino acids. The CDR3 reads CASSLAHGNEQFF. The CDR3 region has the DNA TGTGCCAGCAGCTTAGCCCACGGTAATGAGCAGTTCTTC.

This rearrangement joins TRBV6-5 to TRBJ1-2, with D maybe TRBD1 (5 bases). V dropped 5 bases and J dropped 4 bases, with 14 bases sitting between them. From germline, CDR1 is MNHEY and CDR2 SVGAGI. The CDR3 spans 14 residues. The CDR3 DNA reads TGTGCCAGCAGTACGGGGGTATTGACCTATGGCTACACCTTC. It codes for CASSTGVLTYGYTF.

This clonotype was recorded at least ten times. The gene calls are TRBV6-2 or TRBV6-3 and TRBJ2-2; D not resolved. Deletions cut 0 bases from V and 0 bases from J, with 8 bases between. Germline CDR1 and CDR2: MNHEY and SVGEGT. CDR3 size: 16 residues. This chain's CDR3 is CASSYSIATNTGELFF. In nucleotides, the CDR3 is TGTGCCAGCAGTTACTCGATTGCCACGAACACCGGGGAGCTGTTTTTT.

The chain links TRBV29-1 to TRBJ2-7, with D perhaps matching TRBD1 (6 bases). In germline, CDR1 is SQVTM, CDR2 ANQGSEA. V lost 4 bases to trimming and J lost 0 bases, with 13 bases between them. There are 14 residues in the CDR3. DNA of the CDR3: TGCAGCGTTGCCGGGACACCTAACTCCTACGAGCAGTACTTC. Its translation: CSVAGTPNSYEQYF.

This chain links TRBV5-1 with TRBJ2-1, with D tentatively TRBD1 (5 bases). The CDR3 length is 13 residues. The germline gives CDR1 SGHRS, CDR2 YFSETQ. V dropped 0 bases and J dropped 7 bases, with 8 bases sitting between them. The DNA of the CDR3 is TGCGCCAGCAGCTTGGAGGGGTGGAATGAGCAGTTCTTC. This codes for CASSLEGWNEQFF. Drawing the rest from reference TRBV5-1 and TRBJ2-1, the complete variable domain is KAGVTQTPRYLIKTRGQQVTLSCSPISGHRSVSWYQQTPGQGLQFLFEYFSETQRNKGNFPGRFSGRQFSNSRSEMNVSTLELGDSALYLCASSLEGWNEQFFGPGTRLTVL.

This clonotype was picked up many times. J is TRBJ1-4 and V is TRBV7-9; 8 nucleotides agree with TRBD1. Unmatched junction bases numbered 11, after V lost 5 bases and J lost 0 bases. Germline V gene sequence: CDR1 SEHNR, CDR2 FQNEAQ (reference sequence). This CDR3 has 18 amino acids. The CDR3 sequence: CASSPGTGRAATNEKLFF. The CDR3 DNA reads TGTGCCAGCAGCCCCGGGACAGGTCGAGCCGCAACTAATGAAAAACTGTTTTTT.

The rearrangement links TRBV20-1 to TRBJ2-3; TRBD2 might be the D (6 bases). V lost 3 bases and J lost 0, with 13 bases in between. Germline CDR1 and CDR2: DFQATT and SNEGSKA (reference sequence). This CDR3 spans 15 amino acids. CDR3 DNA: TGCAGTGCTAGGGATAGCGGCGGTAGCACAGATACGCAGTATTTT. As protein: CSARDSGGSTDTQYF.

As for this clonotype: Being one base from a much bigger clone, this may be a read error. This rearrangement joins TRBV9 to TRBJ2-7, with TRBD2 as a possible D gene (6 bases). V dropped 4 bases and J dropped 6 bases, with 20 bases sitting between them. This CDR3 comprises 15 residues. CDR1 and CDR2 (germline): SGDLS, YYNGEE. CDR3 sequence: CASSHGTLSASEQYF. In nucleotides, the CDR3 is TGTGCCAGCAGCCACGGGACTTTGTCGGCATCCGAGCAGTACTTC. The whole variable domain, filled in from reference TRBV9 and TRBJ2-7, reads DSGVTQTPKHLITATGQRVTLRCSPRSGDLSVYWYQQSLDQGLQFLIQYYNGEERAKGNILERFSAQQFPDLHSELNLSSLELGDSALYFCASSHGTLSASEQYFGPGTRLTVT.

At least ten counts were recorded for this clonotype. This chain links TRBV28 with TRBJ1-1; D not resolved. The CDR3 extends over 14 amino acids. Between the trimmed V and J ends, which lost 8 bases and 0 bases, there was a span of 13 bases. Germline V lookup: CDR1 MDHEN, CDR2 SYDVKM. The CDR3 region has the DNA TGTGCCAGCGGAATTGGCCCGATGAACACTGAAGCTTTCTTT. The encoded protein is CASGIGPMNTEAFF. The whole variable domain, filled in from reference TRBV28 and TRBJ1-1, reads DVKVTQSSRYLVKRTGEKVFLECVQDMDHENMFWYRQDPGLGLRLIYFSYDVKMKEKGDIPEGYSVSREKKERFSLILESASTNQTSMYLCASGIGPMNTEAFFGQGTRLTVV.

This clonotype was recorded at least ten times. Germline and junction disagree at one end, which may indicate a read error. The chain employs TRBV7-9 and TRBJ2-7; D possibly matches TRBD1 or TRBD2 (6 bases each). Germline values: CDR1 SEHNR, CDR2 FQNEAQ (reference sequence). The CDR3 sequence is 14 residues long. The CDR3 here is CASSVMGGSNEQYF. The CDR3 DNA follows: TGTGCCAGCAGCGTAATGGGGGGCTCCAACGAGCAGTACTTC. The variable domain in full, with the rest retrieved from reference TRBV7-9 and TRBJ2-7, is DTGVSQNPRHKITKRGQNVTFRCDPISEHNRLYWYRQTLGQGPEFLTYFQNEAQLEKSRLLSDRFSAERPKGSFSTLEIQRTEQGDSAMYLCASSVMGGSNEQYFGPGTRLTVT.

This clonotype came up many times. J is TRBJ2-5 and V is TRBV5-6, with 9 bases matching TRBD2. V shed 4 bases and J 4 bases; nucleotides not matched to a gene: 8. Germline V gene lookup returns CDR1 SGHDT and CDR2 YYEEEE. This CDR3 spans 15 amino acids. CDR3 DNA: TGTGCCAGCAGCCCGACCCCGACTAGCGGAGAGACCCAGTACTTC. This translates into CASSPTPTSGETQYF.

This clonotype showed up just a few times. The chain has TRBV2 and TRBJ2-5, with 7 bases aligning to TRBD1. V lost 6 bases to trimming and J lost 4 bases; unmatched junction nucleotides: 11. Looked up from germline, CDR1 is SNHLY and CDR2 is FYNNEI. The CDR3 extends over 15 amino acids. CDR3 sequence reads: CASRHVPGQIETQYF. The CDR3, as DNA: TGTGCCAGCAGACACGTTCCGGGACAGATAGAGACCCAGTACTTC.

Turning to this clonotype: Just one base apart from a much larger clone, this may be a read error. The genes are TRBV12-3 or TRBV12-4 and TRBJ1-2; D possibly corresponds to TRBD1 (6 bases). This CDR3 comprises 13 residues. The CDR3 region has the DNA TGTGCCAGCAGTTACCACAGGGAAGGTGGCCACACCTTC. This sequence encodes CASSYHREGGHTF.